This T cell receptor (beta chain) appears in the sequencing data of a study of T-cell memory formation after mild COVID-19. The CDR3 loop spans 13 amino acids. Trimming removed 4 bases from V and 4 bases from J, with 8 bases in between. Germline V CDR1 and CDR2: SGHAT, FQDESV (reference sequence). This clonotype was counted many times. What it binds is unknown. In TCRdb, the 5' RACE reads were re-called with MiXCR into one record per CDR3 protein. Of 55,000 to 80,000 distinct CDR3 sequences in the sample, roughly 10% are singletons; the top ten hold less than 1.5%. Study results and limitations: Within pre-infection memory, some responding clones were found, suggesting cross-reactive memory joined.

Sequencing was done on a sample of PBMCs or a T cell subset sorted from them (not recorded which). The V and J genes are TRBV11-1 and TRBJ2-1; perhaps TRBD2 as D (6 bases). The TCR originated in a man aged 18 to 35 who had mild COVID-19 (a few samples of this study predate the infection). Cell type and time point are not known. The CDR3 spells CASSSGTYNEQFF. The CDR3 DNA reads as TGTGCCAGCAGCTCGGGGACTTACAATGAGCAGTTCTTC.